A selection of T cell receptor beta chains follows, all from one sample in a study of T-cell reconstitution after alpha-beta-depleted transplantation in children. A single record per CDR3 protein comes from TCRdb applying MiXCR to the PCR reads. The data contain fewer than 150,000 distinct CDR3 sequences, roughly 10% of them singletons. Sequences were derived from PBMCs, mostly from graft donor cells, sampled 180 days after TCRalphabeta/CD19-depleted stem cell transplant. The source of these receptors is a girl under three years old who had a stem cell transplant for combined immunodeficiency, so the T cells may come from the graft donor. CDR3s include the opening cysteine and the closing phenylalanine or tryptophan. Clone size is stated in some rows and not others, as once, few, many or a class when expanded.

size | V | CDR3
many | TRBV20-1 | CSARDRGNEQFF
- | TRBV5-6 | CASSLDNRAGELFF
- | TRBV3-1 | CANRTGAYNEQFF
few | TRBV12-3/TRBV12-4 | CASSSFQDFYEQYF
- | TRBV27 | CASKALGNSYEQYF
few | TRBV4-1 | CASSSTSGKSYEQFF
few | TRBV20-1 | CSALPGLAEIHQETQYF
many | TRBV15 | CATSPGVGVSSEQFF
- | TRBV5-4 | CASSPRGNSYNEQFF
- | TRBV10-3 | CAIAEGYEQYF
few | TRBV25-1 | CASRDGGDNEQFF
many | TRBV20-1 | CSAPQGNTQYF
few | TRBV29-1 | CSVGGSQPGLAATDTQYF
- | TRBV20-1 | CSARVRRFADTQYF
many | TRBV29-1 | CSVEDLSAPETQYF
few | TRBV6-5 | CASSWGSGHSGNTIYF
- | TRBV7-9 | CASSLTGTVEETQYF
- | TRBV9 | CASSVVPHSGGRETQYF
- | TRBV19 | CASSNRAGGHEQYF
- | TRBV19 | CASSIVANTGELFF
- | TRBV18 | CASSRGQVSSLFDGYTF
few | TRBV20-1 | CSASTGLEEKLFF
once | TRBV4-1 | CASSRIPGATTDTQYF
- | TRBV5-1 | CASSRRREEETQYF
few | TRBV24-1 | CATRAEQSGNEQFF
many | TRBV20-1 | CSAHPGTSGSNEQFF
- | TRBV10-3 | CAISESGQGIGDRYF
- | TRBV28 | CASSFWGNEQYF
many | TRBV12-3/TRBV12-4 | CASSLRDRGYTQYF
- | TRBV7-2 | CASSGSGLGDTQYF
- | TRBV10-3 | CAISESVGTDQPQHF
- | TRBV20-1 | CSASVRGDNEQFF
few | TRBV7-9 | CASTRTPRTDTQYF
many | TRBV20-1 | CSAPSDYSNEQFF
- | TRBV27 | CASSSRGSNTGELFF
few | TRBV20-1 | CSARKDSYEQYF
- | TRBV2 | CASSEWVTGTTSNQPQHF
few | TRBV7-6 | CASRARGGAYNEQFF
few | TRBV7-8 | CASSFAGELFF
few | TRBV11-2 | CASSPGLSSYNEQFF
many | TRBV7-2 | CASSFDGGVTDTQYF
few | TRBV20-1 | CSARQGLTGTDTQYF
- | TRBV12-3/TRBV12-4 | CASTGGFSGANVLTF